Below, one T cell receptor (beta chain) is given with its context. Produced via immunoSEQ multiplex PCR; TCRdb's table is partial and in-frame only. The table shows 150,000 to 200,000 clones, with around 88% occurring only once. This sample is drawn from a study of control samples from healthy donors and cancer patients. The CDR3 extends over 15 amino acids. The trim removed 8 bases at V and 5 bases at J, leaving 13 bases unmatched. CDR1 and CDR2 from the germline V gene are MNHEY and SVGAGI. The chain carries TRBV6-5 and TRBJ1-1; TRBD1 aligns across 8 bases. The sequence was collected from a woman aged 25 to 39 in good health. The sample taken for sequencing was blood. CDR3 sequence: CASDGRTGKGTEAFF. Here the CDR3 DNA reads TGTGCCAGCGACGGTCGGACAGGGAAGGGGACTGAAGCTTTCTTT.